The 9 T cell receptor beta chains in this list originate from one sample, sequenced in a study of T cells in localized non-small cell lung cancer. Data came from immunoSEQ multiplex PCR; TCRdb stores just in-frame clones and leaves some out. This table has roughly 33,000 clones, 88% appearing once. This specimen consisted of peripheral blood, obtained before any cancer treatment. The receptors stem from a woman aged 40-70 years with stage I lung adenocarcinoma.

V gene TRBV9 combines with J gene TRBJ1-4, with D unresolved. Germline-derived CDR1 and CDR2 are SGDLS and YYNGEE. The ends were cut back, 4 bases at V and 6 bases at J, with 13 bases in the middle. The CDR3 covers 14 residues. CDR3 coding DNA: TGTGCCAGCAGCCCCGCCGGAGGTTATGAAAAACTGTTTTTT. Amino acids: CASSPAGGYEKLFF. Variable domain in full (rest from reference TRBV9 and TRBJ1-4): DSGVTQTPKHLITATGQRVTLRCSPRSGDLSVYWYQQSLDQGLQFLIQYYNGEERAKGNILERFSAQQFPDLHSELNLSSLELGDSALYFCASSPAGGYEKLFFGSGTQLSVL.

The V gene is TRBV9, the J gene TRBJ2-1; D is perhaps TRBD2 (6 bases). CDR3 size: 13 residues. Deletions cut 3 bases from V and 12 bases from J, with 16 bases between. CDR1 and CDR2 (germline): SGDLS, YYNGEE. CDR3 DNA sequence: TGTGCCAGCAGCGAGACCGGGACGGGAGTGCAGTTCTTC. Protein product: CASSETGTGVQFF.

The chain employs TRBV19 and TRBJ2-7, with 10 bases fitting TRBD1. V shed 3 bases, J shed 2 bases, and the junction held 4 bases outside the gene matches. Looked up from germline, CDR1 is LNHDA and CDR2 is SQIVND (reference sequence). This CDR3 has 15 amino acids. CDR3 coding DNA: TGTGCCAGTAGTATCGTGGGGACAGGGGCCTACGAGCAGTACTTC. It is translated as CASSIVGTGAYEQYF.

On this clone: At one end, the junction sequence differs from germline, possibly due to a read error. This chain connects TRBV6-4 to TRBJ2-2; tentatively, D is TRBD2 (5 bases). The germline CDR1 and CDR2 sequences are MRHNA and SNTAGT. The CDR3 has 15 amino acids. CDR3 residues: CSSKASGRVAGELFF. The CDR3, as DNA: TGTTCCAGCAAGGCCTCGGGAAGGGTTGCCGGGGAGCTGTTTTTT.

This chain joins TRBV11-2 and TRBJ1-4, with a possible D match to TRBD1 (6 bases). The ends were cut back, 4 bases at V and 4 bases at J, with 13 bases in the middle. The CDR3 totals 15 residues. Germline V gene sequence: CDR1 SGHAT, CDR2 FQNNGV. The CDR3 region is CASSSRGENNEKLFF. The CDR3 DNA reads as TGTGCCAGCAGCTCTAGGGGGGAGAATAATGAAAAACTGTTTTTT. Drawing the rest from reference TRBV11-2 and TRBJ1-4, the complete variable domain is EAGVAQSPRYKIIEKRQSVAFWCNPISGHATLYWYQQILGQGPKLLIQFQNNGVVDDSQLPKDRFSAERLKGVDSTLKIQPAKLEDSAVYLCASSSRGENNEKLFFGSGTQLSVL.

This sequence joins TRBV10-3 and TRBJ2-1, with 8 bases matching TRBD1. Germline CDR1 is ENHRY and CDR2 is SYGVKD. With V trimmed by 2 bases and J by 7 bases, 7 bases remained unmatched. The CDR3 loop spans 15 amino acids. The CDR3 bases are TGTGCCATCAGTGAGGAAGGACAGGGTTGGAATGAGCAGTTCTTC. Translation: CAISEEGQGWNEQFF.

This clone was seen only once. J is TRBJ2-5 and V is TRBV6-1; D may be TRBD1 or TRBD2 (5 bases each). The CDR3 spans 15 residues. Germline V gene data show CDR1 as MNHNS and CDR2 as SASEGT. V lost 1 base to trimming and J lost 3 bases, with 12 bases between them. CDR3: CASSEDLGPEETQYF. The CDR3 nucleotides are TGTGCCAGCAGTGAAGATTTGGGACCCGAAGAGACCCAGTACTTC.

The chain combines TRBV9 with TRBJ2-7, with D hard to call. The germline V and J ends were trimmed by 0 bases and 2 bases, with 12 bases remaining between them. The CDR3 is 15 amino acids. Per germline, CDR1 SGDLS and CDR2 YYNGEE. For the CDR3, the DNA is TGTGCCAGCAGCGTAGTGGATACGTCTGCCTACGAGCAGTACTTC. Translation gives CASSVVDTSAYEQYF.

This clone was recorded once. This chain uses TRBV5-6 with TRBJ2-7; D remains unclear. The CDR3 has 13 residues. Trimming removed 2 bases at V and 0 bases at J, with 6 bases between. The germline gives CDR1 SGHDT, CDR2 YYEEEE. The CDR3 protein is CASSFYSSYEQYF. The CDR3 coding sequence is TGTGCCAGCAGCTTCTATTCCTCCTACGAGCAGTACTTC.